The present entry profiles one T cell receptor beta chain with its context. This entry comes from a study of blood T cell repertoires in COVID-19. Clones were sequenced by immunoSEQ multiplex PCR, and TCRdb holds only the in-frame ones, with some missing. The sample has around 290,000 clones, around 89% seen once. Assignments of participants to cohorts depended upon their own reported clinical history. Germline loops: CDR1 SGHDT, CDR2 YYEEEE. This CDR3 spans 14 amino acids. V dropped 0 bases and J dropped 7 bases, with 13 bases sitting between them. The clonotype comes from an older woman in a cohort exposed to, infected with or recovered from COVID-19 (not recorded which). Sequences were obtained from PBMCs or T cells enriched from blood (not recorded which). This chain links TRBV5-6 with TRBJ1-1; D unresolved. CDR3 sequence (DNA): TGTGCCAGCAGCTTGGAGGGTGGGAGGGTTGAAGCTTTCTTT. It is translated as CASSLEGGRVEAFF.